The 28 T cell receptor beta chains listed next were all sequenced from one sample in a study of T cell responses to AZD1222 COVID-19 vaccine. Data came from immunoSEQ multiplex PCR; TCRdb stores just in-frame clones and leaves some out. The data contain approximately 150,000 clones, approximately 90% of them singletons. The specimen comprised peripheral blood, sampled 28 days after the second AZD1222 dose. The receptors stem from an adult who received the AZD1222 COVID-19 vaccine.

The chain carries TRBV11-2 and TRBJ2-7; D is possibly TRBD1 (6 bases). The germline V gene encodes CDR1 SGHAT and CDR2 FQNNGV. The V and J ends lost 2 bases and 1 base respectively, with 12 bases between them. CDR3 length: 15 residues. This chain's CDR3 is CASSLSRTASYEQYF. CDR3 nucleotides: TGTGCCAGCAGCTTAAGCCGGACAGCTTCCTACGAGCAGTACTTC.

The gene calls are TRBV13 and TRBJ1-3; D remains ambiguous. The germline CDR1 and CDR2 sequences are PRHDT and FYEKMQ (reference sequence). The CDR3 loop spans 12 amino acids. The germline V and J ends were trimmed by 2 bases and 2 bases, with 1 base remaining between them. In DNA, the CDR3 is TGTGCCAGCAGCTTAACTGGAAACACCATATATTTT. This gives the protein CASSLTGNTIYF.

The chain uses TRBV28 and TRBJ1-6; TRBD1 matches at 10 bases. Germline CDR1 and CDR2: MDHEN and SYDVKM. This CDR3 comprises 15 residues. Trimming took 5 bases from V and 10 from J; bases not matched to a gene: 8. The CDR3 loop reads CASSPRTGGGSPLHF. Here the CDR3 DNA reads TGTGCCAGCAGTCCCCGGACAGGGGGAGGGTCACCCCTCCACTTT.

V gene TRBV19 combines with J gene TRBJ2-2, with 8 bases identical to TRBD1. The CDR3 is 14 residues long. Trimming at V came to 5 bases and at J to 7 bases, leaving 6 bases not matched to a gene. The germline V gene has CDR1 LNHDA and CDR2 SQIVND (reference sequence). The CDR3 sequence: CASSGGQVGGELFF. The DNA of the CDR3 is TGTGCCAGTAGTGGGGGACAGGTCGGCGGGGAGCTGTTTTTT.

CDR3 sequence (DNA): TGTGCCAGCACCCCCCACGGTAGGGAGACCCAGTACTTC. Residues: CASTPHGRETQYF. The V call is TRBV6-6, the J call TRBJ2-5; D ambiguous. V gave up 7 bases and J gave up 5 bases, with 14 bases separating them. CDR3 length: 13 residues. Germline V lookup: CDR1 MNHNY, CDR2 SVGAGI (reference sequence).

The rearrangement joins TRBV4-1 to TRBJ1-5; unclear D gene. CDR1 MGHRA and CDR2 YSYEKL come from the germline V gene. Trimming removed 1 base at V and 8 bases at J, with 9 bases between. The CDR3 is made up of 13 amino acids. The CDR3 is CASSQAREKPQHF. The CDR3 bases are TGCGCCAGCAGCCAAGCTAGGGAGAAGCCCCAGCATTTT.

The CDR3 here is CASTSSGDYTGELFF. The CDR3 region has the DNA TGTGCCAGCACCAGTAGCGGGGACTACACCGGGGAGCTGTTTTTT. This chain connects TRBV9 to TRBJ2-2; 8 bases match TRBD2. Germline V gives CDR1 SGDLS, CDR2 YYNGEE. The CDR3 runs 15 residues. V was pared by 6 bases and J by 3 bases, with 7 bases of the junction left unmatched.

The rearrangement joins TRBV3-1 (or the pseudogene TRBV3-2) to TRBJ2-3; possibly TRBD1 for D (5 bases). V dropped 4 bases and J dropped 0 bases, with 14 bases sitting between them. The germline CDR1 and CDR2 sequences are LGHDT and YNNKEL (reference sequence). This CDR3 has 16 residues. The CDR3 protein is CASSLGAPPSTDTQYF. Written as DNA, the CDR3 is TGTGCCAGCAGCCTAGGGGCACCCCCTAGCACAGATACGCAGTATTTT.

The rearrangement links TRBV6-2 or TRBV6-3 to TRBJ1-6; 12 nucleotides line up with TRBD1. CDR1 MNHEY and CDR2 SVGEGT come from the germline V gene. The CDR3 extends over 15 amino acids. The V gene end was trimmed by 2 bases and the J gene end by 9 bases; junction bases not matched to a gene: 2. CDR3 in amino acids: CASSYGTGGFSPLHF. CDR3 nucleotides: TGTGCCAGCAGTTACGGGACAGGGGGCTTTTCACCCCTCCACTTT.

The rearrangement joins TRBV7-9 to TRBJ1-2, with 8 bases matching TRBD1. Germline values: CDR1 SEHNR, CDR2 FQNEAQ (reference sequence). V lost 5 bases and J lost 6; bases outside the gene matches: 14. This CDR3 is 16 amino acids long. This chain's CDR3 is CASSAAGGARVNGYTF. DNA for the CDR3: TGTGCCAGCAGCGCGGCAGGGGGCGCGCGGGTAAATGGCTACACCTTC.

This chain uses TRBV4-1 with TRBJ1-2, with D hard to call. V was clipped by 1 base and J by 1 base, with 4 bases between them. CDR1 MGHRA and CDR2 YSYEKL come from the germline V gene. This CDR3 has 13 residues. The CDR3 is CASSQGLNYGYTF. Written as DNA, the CDR3 is TGCGCCAGCAGCCAAGGGCTTAACTATGGCTACACCTTC.

The J gene is TRBJ1-4, the V gene TRBV15, with D possibly being TRBD1 (5 bases). Germline CDR1 LNHNV, CDR2 YYDKDF (reference sequence). V shed 0 bases and J shed 8 bases, with 13 bases lying between them. This CDR3 is built from 15 residues. The CDR3 DNA reads TGTGCCACCAGCAGAGATGGGCAGGGCTACGAAAAACTGTTTTTT. Encoded protein: CATSRDGQGYEKLFF.

This sequence joins TRBV2 and TRBJ1-1, with 9 bases that match TRBD1. CDR1 SNHLY and CDR2 FYNNEI come from the germline V gene. The CDR3 length is 14 residues. Germline trimming cut 11 bases from V and 4 bases from J; bases unmatched to any gene: 11. For the CDR3, the DNA is TGTGCCTGGAGGACAGGGGAGATGACCACTGAAGCTTTCTTT. It encodes CAWRTGEMTTEAFF. Variable domain in full (rest from reference TRBV2 and TRBJ1-1): EPEVTQTPSHQVTQMGQEVILRCVPISNHLYFYWYRQILGQKVEFLVSFYNNEISEKSEIFDDQFSVERPDGSNFTLKIRSTKLEDSAMYFCAWRTGEMTTEAFFGQGTRLTVV.

The chain uses TRBV2 and TRBJ1-1, with TRBD1 matching over 9 bases. The CDR3 has 14 amino acids. V lost 6 bases and J lost 2; bases outside the gene matches: 4. The germline CDR1 and CDR2 sequences are SNHLY and FYNNEI. CDR3 in amino acids: CASRWGQGNTEAFF. The CDR3 region has the DNA TGTGCCAGCAGATGGGGACAGGGTAACACTGAAGCTTTCTTT. Filled out from reference TRBV2 and TRBJ1-1, the complete variable domain reads EPEVTQTPSHQVTQMGQEVILRCVPISNHLYFYWYRQILGQKVEFLVSFYNNEISEKSEIFDDQFSVERPDGSNFTLKIRSTKLEDSAMYFCASRWGQGNTEAFFGQGTRLTVV.

The chain joins TRBV27 to TRBJ2-1, with 8 nucleotides matching TRBD1. The CDR3 is 16 amino acids. V lost 5 bases to trimming and J lost 10 bases; unmatched junction nucleotides: 16. CDR1 MNHEY and CDR2 SMNVEV come from the germline V gene (reference sequence). The CDR3 nucleotides read TGTGCCAGCAGTGGTTACGGGACGAAGGGGGACAGGGAGCAGTTCTTC. This gives the protein CASSGYGTKGDREQFF.

CDR3 protein: CASSLRQARNHQFF. CDR3 sequence (DNA): TGTGCCAGCAGTTTGAGACAGGCCCGTAACCACCAGTTCTTC. The gene calls are TRBV27 and TRBJ2-1; perhaps TRBD1 as D (6 bases). CDR1 is MNHEY, CDR2 SMNVEV, per germline (reference sequence). V was clipped by 3 bases and J by 13 bases, with 19 bases between them. The CDR3 extends over 14 amino acids.

The V gene is TRBV20-1, the J gene TRBJ1-1, with D hard to call. The V and J ends lost 3 bases and 2 bases respectively, with 13 bases between them. This CDR3 comprises 14 residues. Germline lookup yields CDR1 DFQATT and CDR2 SNEGSKA (reference sequence). The CDR3 DNA reads as TGCAGTGCTAGTCGGAGGGTAGGCAACACTGAAGCTTTCTTT. The encoded protein is CSASRRVGNTEAFF.

This clone was seen just once. The gene calls are TRBV2 and TRBJ1-2; no firm D call. Deletions cut 3 bases from V and 5 bases from J, with 10 bases between. Germline assignment: CDR1 SNHLY and CDR2 FYNNEI. This CDR3 region has 13 residues. Here the CDR3 reads CASSDELVYGYTF. CDR3 nucleotide sequence: TGTGCCAGCAGTGATGAACTCGTATATGGCTACACCTTC.

CDR3 sequence reads: CASSLGTGAADTQYF. In nucleotides, the CDR3 is TGTGCCAGCAGCTTAGGGACAGGGGCCGCAGATACGCAGTATTTT. J is TRBJ2-3 and V is TRBV7-3, with TRBD1 identical over 10 bases. The ends lost 2 bases at V and 4 bases at J; junction bases unmatched: 3. CDR3 length: 15 amino acids. Germline V CDR1 and CDR2: SGHTA, FQGTGA. The variable domain in full, with the rest retrieved from reference TRBV7-3 and TRBJ2-3, is GAGVSQTPSNKVTEKGKYVELRCDPISGHTALYWYRQSLGQGPEFLIYFQGTGAADDSGLPNDRFFAVRPEGSVSTLKIQRTERGDSAVYLCASSLGTGAADTQYFGPGTRLTVL.

The gene calls are TRBV4-2 and TRBJ1-1; perhaps TRBD1 as D (5 bases). Germline lookup yields CDR1 LGHNA and CDR2 YNFKEQ. The CDR3 totals 15 residues. Deletions cut 4 bases from V and 0 bases from J, with 12 bases between. The CDR3 DNA sequence: TGTGCCAGCAGCCTAGAACAGGTATTGAACACTGAAGCTTTCTTT. This encodes CASSLEQVLNTEAFF.

This clone was seen a single time. J is TRBJ2-1 and V is TRBV7-9; 8 nucleotides align to TRBD1. The CDR3 spans 17 residues. V dropped 4 bases and J dropped 4; count of bases not matched to a gene: 12. From germline, CDR1 is SEHNR and CDR2 FQNEAQ (reference sequence). DNA for the CDR3: TGTGCCAGCAGCTCCGGGCTTTCGACAGGGGTGTACAATGAGCAGTTCTTC. Its translation: CASSSGLSTGVYNEQFF.

The chain is built from TRBV5-6 and TRBJ1-4; D not certain. V gave up 0 bases and J gave up 6 bases, with 12 bases separating them. The CDR3 covers 15 residues. The germline V gene has CDR1 SGHDT and CDR2 YYEEEE. In nucleotides, the CDR3 is TGTGCCAGCAGCTTGGTGGGTCGAGAGGATGAAAAACTGTTTTTT. Residues: CASSLVGREDEKLFF.

The chain employs TRBV7-2 and TRBJ1-2; 8 nucleotides line up with TRBD1. CDR1 and CDR2 (germline): SGHTA, FQGNSA. The CDR3 runs to 16 residues. Trimming cost V 2 bases and J 2 bases; bases outside gene matches: 7. The DNA of the CDR3 is TGTGCCAGCAGCTTAACAGGGGGTAATGCAAACTATGGCTACACCTTC. Its translation: CASSLTGGNANYGYTF.

This clone came up once. The chain couples TRBV28 to TRBJ1-5, with D tentatively TRBD1 (5 bases). Trimming took 5 bases from V and 0 from J, leaving 11 bases between them. CDR1 is MDHEN, CDR2 SYDVKM, per germline. CDR3 size: 15 residues. The CDR3 coding sequence is TGTGCCAGCAGTCCGGGGGATTATAGCAATCAGCCCCAGCATTTT. Translated: CASSPGDYSNQPQHF.

This chain connects TRBV6-2 or TRBV6-3 to TRBJ1-3; D is possibly TRBD1 (6 bases). Germline V gene data show CDR1 as MNHEY and CDR2 as SVGEGT. CDR3 size: 14 residues. V lost 5 bases to trimming and J lost 5 bases, with 13 bases between them. This chain's CDR3 is CASSGQSTRNTIYF. The CDR3 DNA reads as TGTGCCAGCAGTGGACAGAGCACCCGAAACACCATATATTTT.

The chain recombines TRBV7-9 with TRBJ2-7; D unclear. Germline CDR1 SEHNR, CDR2 FQNEAQ (reference sequence). This CDR3 region has 15 residues. Trimming took 0 bases from V and 3 from J, leaving 12 bases between them. In nucleotides, the CDR3 is TGTGCCAGCAGCTTAGCGAGTAGACCAATCTACGAGCAGTACTTC. This encodes CASSLASRPIYEQYF.

This clone was seen only once. The chain is built from TRBV12-3 or TRBV12-4 and TRBJ1-2, with TRBD1 matching over 7 bases. CDR3 size: 13 residues. V trimming: 5 bases; J trimming: 5 bases; junction bases outside the gene matches: 5. CDR3 protein: CASSPRQGYGYTF. CDR3 sequence (DNA): TGTGCCAGCAGTCCCCGACAGGGTTATGGCTACACCTTC.

The chain joins TRBV25-1 to TRBJ1-2, with 7 bases aligning to TRBD1. Unmatched junction bases numbered 10, after V lost 2 bases and J lost 7 bases. CDR1 is MGHDK and CDR2 is SYGVNS in the germline V gene. The CDR3 loop spans 15 amino acids. The DNA for the CDR3 is TGTGCCAGCAGTGAAGACAGGGCCTTGGCCTCTGGCTACACCTTC. Translating it yields CASSEDRALASGYTF.